Given below is one T cell receptor (beta chain) in context. The target antigen is unknown. Sample donors were healthy Caucasian individuals that came from Russia, aged about 6 to 100. The sample is drawn from a study of blood T cells in healthy people across ages. General study findings and limits: Naive CD4+ cells and diversity were both higher in long-lived donors than in aged donors. It was not known whether donors were CMV positive (a possible confounder of expanded clonotype changes).

For the second PCR, which ran for about 6 to 12 cycles, a sample-barcoded 5' primer and a J-beta primer mix were used. With 12 random nucleotides, a template-switch adaptor tagged each individual cDNA molecule. In TCRdb, the 5' RACE reads were re-called with MiXCR into one record per CDR3 protein. The sample has around 1,900,000 distinct CDR3 sequences; roughly two fifths are singletons. The TCR sequence derives from a human donor in good health. The specimen sequenced was blood.

For the CDR3, the DNA is TGTGCCATCAGTGACTCAAGACAGGGCAAATACGAGCAGTACTTC. Amino acids: CAISDSRQGKYEQYF. The chain has TRBV10-3 and TRBJ2-7; 7 bases line up with TRBD1. The germline V gene has CDR1 ENHRY and CDR2 SYGVKD. The ends lost 3 bases at V and 4 bases at J; junction bases unmatched: 9. The CDR3 extends over 15 amino acids.